This passage covers 3 T cell receptor beta chains from one sample sequenced in a study of blood T cells in healthy people across ages. The second PCR ran about 6 to 11 cycles with a sample-barcoded 5' primer and J-beta primers. TCRdb redid the calling of the 5' RACE reads with MiXCR, one entry per CDR3 protein. The table records about 1.1 million distinct CDR3 sequences, 35% to 45% of them present only once. Sequencing input: blood. These receptors originate from a man aged 18 to 29 in good health.

This clonotype was found a few times. This sequence joins TRBV7-3 and TRBJ1-5; 9 bases map to TRBD1. The V segment lost 4 bases and the J segment 7 bases; nucleotides outside the gene matches: 8. CDR1 and CDR2 (germline): SGHTA, FQGTGA. The CDR3 spans 15 residues. CDR3 region: CASSSRDRAQQPQHF. In nucleotides, the CDR3 is TGTGCCAGCAGCTCGCGGGACAGGGCACAGCAGCCCCAGCATTTT. The variable domain in full, with the rest retrieved from reference TRBV7-3 and TRBJ1-5, is GAGVSQTPSNKVTEKGKYVELRCDPISGHTALYWYRQSLGQGPEFLIYFQGTGAADDSGLPNDRFFAVRPEGSVSTLKIQRTERGDSAVYLCASSSRDRAQQPQHFGDGTRLSIL.

The CDR3 DNA follows: TGTGCCAGCACCCTATCGGCGGTTATGAACACTGAAGCTTTCTTT. It specifies CASTLSAVMNTEAFF. The chain carries TRBV7-2 and TRBJ1-1; D not certain. Germline values: CDR1 SGHTA, CDR2 FQGNSA. The CDR3 extends over 15 amino acids. Trimming stripped 7 bases from V and 0 bases from J, with 15 bases between.

V is TRBV6-2 or TRBV6-3 and J is TRBJ2-1; 7 positions match TRBD2. V was pared by 5 bases and J by 15 bases, with 7 bases of the junction left unmatched. The CDR3 has 11 amino acids. Looked up from germline, CDR1 is MNHEY and CDR2 is SVGEGT. Written as DNA, the CDR3 is TGTGCCAGCAGTAGCGGGGACGTAGGGTTCTTC. This codes for CASSSGDVGFF.